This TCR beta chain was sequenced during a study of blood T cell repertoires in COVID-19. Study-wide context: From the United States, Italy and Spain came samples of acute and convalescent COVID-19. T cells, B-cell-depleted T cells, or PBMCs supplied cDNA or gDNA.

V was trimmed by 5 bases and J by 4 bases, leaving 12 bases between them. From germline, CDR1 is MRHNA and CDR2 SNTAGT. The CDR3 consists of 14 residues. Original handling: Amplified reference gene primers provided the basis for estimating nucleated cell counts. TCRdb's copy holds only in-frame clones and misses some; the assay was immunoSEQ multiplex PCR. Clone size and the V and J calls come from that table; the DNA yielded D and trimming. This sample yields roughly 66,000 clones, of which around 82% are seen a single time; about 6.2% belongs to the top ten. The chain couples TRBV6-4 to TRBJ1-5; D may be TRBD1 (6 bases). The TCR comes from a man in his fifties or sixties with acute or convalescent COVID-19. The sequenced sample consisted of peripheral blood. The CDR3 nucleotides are TGTGCCAGCAGTCCGGACAGTTCAAATCAGCCCCAGCATTTT. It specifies CASSPDSSNQPQHF.